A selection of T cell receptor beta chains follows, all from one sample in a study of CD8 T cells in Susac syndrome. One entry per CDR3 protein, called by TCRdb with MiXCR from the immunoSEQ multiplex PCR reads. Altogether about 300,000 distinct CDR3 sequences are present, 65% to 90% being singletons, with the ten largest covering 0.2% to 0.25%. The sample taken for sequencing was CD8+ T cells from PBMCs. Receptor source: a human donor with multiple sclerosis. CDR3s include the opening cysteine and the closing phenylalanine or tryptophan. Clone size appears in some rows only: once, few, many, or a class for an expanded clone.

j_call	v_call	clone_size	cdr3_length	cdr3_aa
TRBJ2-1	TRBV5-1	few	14	CASTPSGSYNEQFF
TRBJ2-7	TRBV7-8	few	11	CASGYSYEQYF
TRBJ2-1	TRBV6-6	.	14	CASSWASSYNEQFF
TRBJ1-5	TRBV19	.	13	CASSIVLGGPQHF
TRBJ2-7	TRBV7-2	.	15	CASSLMAGGNYEQYF
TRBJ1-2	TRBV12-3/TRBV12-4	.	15	CASSLISWPDYGYTF
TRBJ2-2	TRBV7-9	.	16	CASSLEILAGTGELFF
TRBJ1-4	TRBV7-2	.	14	CASSLGQLREELFF
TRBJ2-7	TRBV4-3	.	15	CASSQSGTGIYEQYF
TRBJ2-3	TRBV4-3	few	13	CASSQIQGGTQYF
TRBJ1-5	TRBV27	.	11	CASFLEEPQHF